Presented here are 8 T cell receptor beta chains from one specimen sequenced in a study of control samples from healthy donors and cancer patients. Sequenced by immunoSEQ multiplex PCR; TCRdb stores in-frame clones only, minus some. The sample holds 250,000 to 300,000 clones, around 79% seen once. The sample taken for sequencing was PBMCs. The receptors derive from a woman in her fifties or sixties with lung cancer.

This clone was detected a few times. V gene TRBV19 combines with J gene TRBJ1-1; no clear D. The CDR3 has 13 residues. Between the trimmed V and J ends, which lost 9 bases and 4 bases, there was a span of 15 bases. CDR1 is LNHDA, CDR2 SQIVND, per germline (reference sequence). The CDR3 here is CASQRSERTEAFF. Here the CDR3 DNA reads TGTGCCAGCCAAAGGTCGGAACGCACTGAAGCTTTCTTT.

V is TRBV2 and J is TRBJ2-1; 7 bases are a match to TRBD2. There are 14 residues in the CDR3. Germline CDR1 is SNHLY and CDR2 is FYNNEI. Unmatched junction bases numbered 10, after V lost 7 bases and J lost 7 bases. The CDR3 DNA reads TGTGCCAGCATGGTTGGCGGGAGTAAGAATGAGCAGTTCTTC. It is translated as CASMVGGSKNEQFF.

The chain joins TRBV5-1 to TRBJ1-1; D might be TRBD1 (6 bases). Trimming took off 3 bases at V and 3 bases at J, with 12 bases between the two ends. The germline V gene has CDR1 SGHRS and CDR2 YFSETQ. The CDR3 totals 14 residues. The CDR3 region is CASSWGAADTEAFF. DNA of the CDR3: TGCGCCAGCAGCTGGGGGGCGGCGGACACTGAAGCTTTCTTT.

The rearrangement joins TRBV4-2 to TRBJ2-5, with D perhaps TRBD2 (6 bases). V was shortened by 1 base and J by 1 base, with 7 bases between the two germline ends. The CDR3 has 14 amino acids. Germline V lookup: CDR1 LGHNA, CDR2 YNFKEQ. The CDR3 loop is CASSQGGVQETQYF. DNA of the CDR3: TGTGCCAGCAGCCAAGGGGGGGTCCAAGAGACCCAGTACTTC.

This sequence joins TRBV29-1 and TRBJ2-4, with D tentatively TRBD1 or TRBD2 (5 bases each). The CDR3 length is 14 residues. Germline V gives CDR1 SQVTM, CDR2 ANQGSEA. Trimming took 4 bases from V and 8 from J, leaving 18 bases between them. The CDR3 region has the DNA TGCAGCGTTGGGGCAGGGACCCAGATTGACATTCAGTACTTC. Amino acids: CSVGAGTQIDIQYF.

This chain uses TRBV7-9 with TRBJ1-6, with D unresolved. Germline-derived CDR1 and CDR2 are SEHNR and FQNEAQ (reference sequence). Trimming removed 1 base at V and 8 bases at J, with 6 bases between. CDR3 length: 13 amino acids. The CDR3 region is CASSLVGDSPLHF. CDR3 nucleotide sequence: TGTGCCAGCAGCTTAGTTGGGGATTCACCCCTCCACTTT.

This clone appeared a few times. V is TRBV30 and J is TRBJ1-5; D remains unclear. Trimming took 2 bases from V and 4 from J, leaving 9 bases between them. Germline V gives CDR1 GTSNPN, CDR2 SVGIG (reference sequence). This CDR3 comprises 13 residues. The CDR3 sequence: CAWSRAANQPQHF. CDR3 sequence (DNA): TGTGCCTGGAGTCGGGCCGCGAATCAGCCCCAGCATTTT.

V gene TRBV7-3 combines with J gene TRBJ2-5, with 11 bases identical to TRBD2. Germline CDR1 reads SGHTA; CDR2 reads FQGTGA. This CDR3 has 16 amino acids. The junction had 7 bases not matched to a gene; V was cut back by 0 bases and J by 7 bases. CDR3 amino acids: CASSLTGTSGPGTQYF. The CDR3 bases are TGTGCCAGCAGCTTAACCGGGACTAGCGGTCCGGGGACCCAGTACTTC. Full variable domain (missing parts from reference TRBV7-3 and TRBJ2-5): GAGVSQTPSNKVTEKGKYVELRCDPISGHTALYWYRQSLGQGPEFLIYFQGTGAADDSGLPNDRFFAVRPEGSVSTLKIQRTERGDSAVYLCASSLTGTSGPGTQYFGPGTRLLVL.